This record concerns one T cell receptor (beta chain) sequence. Its antigen is not identified. This sample is drawn from a study of T cells after yellow fever vaccination. Whole-study findings and limits: Few clonotypes appeared in both CD4 and CD8 compartments. FACS-sorted repertoires might harbor abundant contaminating clonotypes from the bulk population.

Using its own MiXCR run on the 5' RACE reads, TCRdb lists one record per CDR3 protein. The sample includes 200,000 to 250,000 distinct CDR3 sequences, 6.9% of them seen just once. The CDR3 consists of 16 residues. CDR1 is SGHKS, CDR2 YYEKEE, per germline (reference sequence). Trimming took 0 bases from V and 4 from J, leaving 16 bases between them. Material: CD4+ T cells sorted from PBMCs, obtained 15 days after the yellow fever booster vaccination. This rearrangement joins TRBV5-5 to TRBJ1-1; D is ambiguous. This TCR was sampled from a man aged 30 to 39 who received the YFV17D yellow fever vaccine. Written as DNA, the CDR3 is TGTGCCAGCAGCTTGGCCTACGATCTCGCCGGCACTGAAGCTTTCTTT. Encoded protein: CASSLAYDLAGTEAFF.